This TCR beta chain was sequenced during a study of CXCR3-negative and CXCR3-positive naive CD8 T cells. Study results and limitations: Relative to CXCR3-negative naive cells, CXCR3-positive naive cells had more hydrophobic TRB CDR3s.

Points on this clonotype: Its matching antigen is unknown.

Researchers prepared the TRB cDNA libraries using 5' RACE with UMI labels. TCRdb reanalyzed the 5' RACE reads, giving one entry per CDR3 protein sequence and no DNA. The table for this sample gives about 150,000 distinct CDR3 sequences. Naivety in CD8+ T cells corresponded to a CD45RO-CCR7+CD27+CD95- phenotype. Sequenced sample: naive CXCR3+ CD8+ T cells from blood. Subset meaning: CD45RO-CCR7+CD27+CD95- naive CD8+ T cells expressing CXCR3 (TNR3+). The TCR sequence derives from a human donor in good health. Some clones in this sample may be carry-over from other donors' samples.

The CDR3: CSANRGLDGYTF. The chain carries TRBV29-1 and TRBJ1-2; TCRdb's D call, TRBD1, is unchecked because there is no DNA. From germline, CDR1 is SQVTM and CDR2 ANQGSEA. This CDR3 region has 12 residues.